This record looks at one T cell receptor (beta chain) sequence and its context. V lost 4 bases and J lost 4, with 18 bases in between. There are 16 residues in the CDR3. CDR1 is MNHEY, CDR2 SMNVEV, per germline (reference sequence). Using immunoSEQ multiplex PCR, the repertoire was profiled, and TCRdb retains in-frame clones only, with some absent. The top ten clones hold about 6% of a sample with around 300,000 clones, 85% to 90% of them seen once. This specimen comes from a study of blood T cell repertoires in COVID-19. The material sequenced was peripheral blood. V gene TRBV27 combines with J gene TRBJ2-3; possible D gene TRBD1, 6 bases. This sequence was found in a woman aged 45-59 years with COVID-19, enrolled during active disease. In DNA, the CDR3 is TGTGCCAGCAGTTCCAGACAGGATGTAACGGCAGATACGCAGTATTTT. Protein sequence: CASSSRQDVTADTQYF.